This TCR beta chain was sequenced during a study of STAT3 mutations in large granular lymphocyte leukemia. Study-wide results and caveats: Some patients had persisting codominant clonotypes that could mask small clones. At least one immunodominant TCR beta clonotype appeared in every T-cell large granular lymphocyte leukemia patient. In about 30% of the 18 patients, new TCR clonotypes emerged after therapy. Samples missed the first appearance of the clone.

TCRdb's copy holds only in-frame clones and misses some; the assay was immunoSEQ multiplex PCR. The table records about 8,000 clones, around 75% of them present only once. The CDR3 consists of 15 residues. The V and J ends lost 5 bases and 9 bases respectively, with 22 bases between them. Germline values: CDR1 SEHNR, CDR2 FQNEAQ (reference sequence). A note on this clone: Its cognate antigen is unknown.

The sample was peripheral blood mononuclear cells. This clonotype was obtained from a woman between 40 and 55 years old with T-cell large granular lymphocyte leukemia. Some clones in this sample may be carry-over from other donors' samples. The rearrangement links TRBV7-9 to TRBJ1-2; no definite D call. CDR3 in DNA: TGTGCCAGCAGCCAAGCCGGCTCACAGATTTTTCGCTACACCTTC. Translating it yields CASSQAGSQIFRYTF. Supplemented by reference TRBV7-9 and TRBJ1-2, the full variable domain reads DTGVSQNPRHKITKRGQNVTFRCDPISEHNRLYWYRQTLGQGPEFLTYFQNEAQLEKSRLLSDRFSAERPKGSFSTLEIQRTEQGDSAMYLCASSQAGSQIFRYTFGSGTRLTVV.